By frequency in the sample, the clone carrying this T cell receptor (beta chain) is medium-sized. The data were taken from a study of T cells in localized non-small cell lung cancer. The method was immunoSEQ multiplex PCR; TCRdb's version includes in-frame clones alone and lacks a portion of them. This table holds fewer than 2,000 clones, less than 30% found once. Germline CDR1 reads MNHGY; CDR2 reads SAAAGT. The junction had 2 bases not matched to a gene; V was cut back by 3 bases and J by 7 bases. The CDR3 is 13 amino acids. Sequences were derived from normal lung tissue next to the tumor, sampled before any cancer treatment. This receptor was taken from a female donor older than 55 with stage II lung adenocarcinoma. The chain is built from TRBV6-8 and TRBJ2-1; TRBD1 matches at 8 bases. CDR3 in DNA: TGTGCCAGCAGTTATGACAGGGGTAATGAGCAGTTCTTC. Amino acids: CASSYDRGNEQFF.